This T cell receptor (beta chain) was identified in a study of shared clonotypes between healthy human individuals (dated by TCRdb to the early 2020s). Broadly, across the study: The cohort comprised a couple of women and a few men aged 18 to 49 years. For each donor, three plates each were used for CD4 naive and CD4 memory, two plates were used for CD8 naive, and one plate was used for CD8 memory. Blood TCR repertoires of a handful of healthy adults were deeply sequenced to estimate repertoire size and the extent of clonotype sharing between individuals. To increase sequencing depth and limit assay-specific biases, different laboratories used diverse techniques to prepare libraries and sequence TCR repertoires. Between about 0.8 and 9.5 billion PBMCs per donor were obtained by leukapheresis.

Using the deep immunoSEQ assay, multiplex PCR amplified TCR CDR3 regions from genomic DNA. Extracted genomic DNA from each cell subset was spread evenly across all wells of several immunoSEQ 96-well plates, with each plate serving as a replicate. For sorted subsets, approximately 190 ng of genomic DNA, equivalent to 25,000 to 35,000 T cell genomes, went into each replicate PCR. Purified libraries were measured with a Qubit 3.0 fluorometer, size-checked on a Bioanalyzer 2100, and measured again with the KAPA Library Quantification kit. A separate single-read 150-cycle Illumina NextSeq 550 flow cell was used to sequence each immunoSEQ 96-well plate. The source study handled its data this way. The immunoSEQ output contained only junctional sequences without quality scores, so filtering could not match that applied to full-length reads. Sequences were annotated with PyIR, a Python wrapper for IgBLAST v1.9, and V/J genes and CDR3 were assigned using IMGT germline references. Any read was removed if the V/J assignment was weak (E-value above 1e-6), the CDR3 was missing, or the read contained stop codons, out-of-frame junctions, or ambiguous translated residues. V3J clonotypes were defined as sequences sharing an identical inferred V gene, J gene, and CDR3 amino acid sequence. Percentage overlap between repertoires was calculated by dividing the number of shared unique clonotypes by the size of the smaller repertoire. Repertoire richness was assessed with RTK rarefaction, the Chao1 estimator, and Recon v2.1 estimates of unobserved clonotypes. OLGA was used to compute generation probabilities for all TCRbeta clonotypes that the gDNA method yielded from several donors. TCRdb stores this immuneACCESS table with in-frame sequences only. Part of the clones is absent; in the studies checked, under half of the shortfall reflects unresolved V genes, and no reason is known for the rest. V and J calls and clone size are those listed in that table; D and trimming were worked out from the DNA. This sample comprises roughly 2,500,000 clones, roughly 93% of them detected only once. The ten largest clones add up to more than 0.35% of the sample.

Donors were healthy HIV-negative adults with no recently reported acute infections or vaccinations. Every donor was a Caucasian adult living in Nashville, Tennessee, USA. CD4+ T cells were enriched by magnetic negative selection; naive cells were then positively selected on CD45RA, and the negative fraction formed the memory subset. Blood was collected by leukapheresis, and PBMCs were isolated by Ficoll-Histopaque density gradient centrifugation and then cryopreserved in liquid nitrogen vapor phase. Purity and quantity of every magnetically sorted T cell population were checked by analytical flow cytometry. Genomic DNA was isolated from every sorted fraction and measured by UV absorbance on a Nanodrop 2000c. What the research found in general, with its limitations: Because the study included only a small number of donors, the genetic and exposure-history diversity represented was limited. Based on pairwise subsampling, the degree of clonotype sharing among donors was expected to be affected by sequencing depth. Naive subsets generally had larger estimated clonotype richness than memory subsets. Compared with non-shared clonotypes, the clonotypes found in all four sorted-subset donors had higher generation probabilities. When a few donors were compared, the shared fraction of clonotypes was around 5.1% for naive CD4, more than 3% for naive CD8, 2.3% for memory CD4, and less than 0.5% for memory CD8. Only blood was sampled, and tissue TCR repertoires likely differ from those in blood. Even with the large sequencing depth, rarefaction of the sorted-subset datasets indicated that sequencing was incomplete.

Based on the germline V gene, the CDR1 and CDR2 sequences are SGHDT and YYEEEE. The junction carries 16 bases between V and J, which are trimmed by 2 bases and 7 bases respectively. Including cysteine and phenylalanine, the CDR3 has 16 amino acids. CDR3 DNA is the only sequence kept; it has 48 bases, read in frame from the first base. As regards this clone: Its target antigen remains unknown. One base away there is no much larger clone; base qualities are not given.

Source material: naive CD4+ T cells from PBMCs. The label giving this sample's cell subset or site can be read as: CD45RA+ positively selected. The TCR was taken from a man between 18 and 35 years old in good health. Some clones in this sample may be carry-over from other donors' samples. The chain is assembled from TRBV5-6 and TRBJ1-6; possibly the D gene is TRBD1, per 5 matching bases. The CDR3 here reads CASSLGSVQGNSPLHF. The DNA reads TGTGCCAGCAGCTTAGGTTCCGTCCAGGGCAATTCACCCCTCCACTTT. The CDR3, completed at both ends by the reference TRBV5-6 and TRBJ1-6 genes, gives the full variable domain DAGVTQSPTHLIKTRGQQVTLRCSPKSGHDTVSWYQQALGQGPQFIFQYYEEEERQRGNFPDRFSGHQFPNYSSELNVNALLLGDSALYLCASSLGSVQGNSPLHFGNGTRLTVT.